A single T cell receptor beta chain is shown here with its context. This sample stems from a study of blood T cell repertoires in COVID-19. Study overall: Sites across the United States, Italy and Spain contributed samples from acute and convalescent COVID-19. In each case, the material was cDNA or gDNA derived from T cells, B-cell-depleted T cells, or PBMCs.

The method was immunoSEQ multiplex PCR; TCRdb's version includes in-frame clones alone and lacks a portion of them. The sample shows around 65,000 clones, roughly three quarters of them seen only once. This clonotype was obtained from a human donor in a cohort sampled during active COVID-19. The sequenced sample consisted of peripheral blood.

The CDR3 region has the DNA TGTGCCAGCAGCCCCGGGACTAGCGGGGTCGATACGCAGTATTTT. This translates into CASSPGTSGVDTQYF. This chain uses TRBV6-5 with TRBJ2-3; 13 bases fit TRBD2. Unmatched junction bases numbered 6, after V lost 6 bases and J lost 6 bases. CDR3 length equals 15 residues. The germline V gene encodes CDR1 MNHEY and CDR2 SVGAGI.